A selection of T cell receptor beta chains follows, all from one sample in a study of cytomegalovirus exposure and HLA in healthy donors. The table came from immunoSEQ multiplex PCR; TCRdb's copy has only in-frame clones and leaves some out. Of roughly 180,000 clones detected, about four fifths appear once; the ten largest clones hold around 1.5%. What was sequenced was PBMCs. All receptors come from a male donor in good health and CMV-seronegative. The CDR3 runs from the conserved cysteine through the conserved F or W. The D gene is left open where the match is weak. Only part of the rows carry a size: once, few, many, or a class if the clone is expanded.

>TRBD1|TRBJ1-6|once|TRBV5-1
TGCGCCAGCAGCTCCCCGGGACAGGGAGTGTCTGGGCATTCACCCCTCCACTTT
CASSSPGQGVSGHSPLHF
>-|TRBJ1-2|-|TRBV18
TGTGCCAGCTCACCAGACAAGCCTGGGCGTGGTGGCTACACCTTC
CASSPDKPGRGGYTF
>TRBD2|TRBJ2-7|-|TRBV7-2
TGTGCCAGCAGTCGACATGCGAGCGGGAGGGTCCACGAGCAGTACTTC
CASSRHASGRVHEQYF
>-|TRBJ1-5|-|TRBV19
TGTGCCAGTAGTATTAGGACACCATATCAGCCCCAGCATTTT
CASSIRTPYQPQHF
>-|TRBJ1-1|once|TRBV7-9
TGTGCCAGCAGCTTACACGGTGAAACTGAAGCTTTCTTT
CASSLHGETEAFF
>-|TRBJ1-5|-|TRBV19
TGTGCCAGTAGTGTGGGGGGATCGAGCAATCAGCCCCAGCATTTT
CASSVGGSSNQPQHF
>-|TRBJ2-7|-|TRBV2
TGTGCCAGCAGGGATATGAGGAGGGGCTCACCCTACGAGCAGTACTTC
CASRDMRRGSPYEQYF
>TRBD1|TRBJ1-6|once|TRBV5-6
TGTGCCAGCAGCTCGGCGCGGGACAGTATACGGTCACCCCTCCACTTT
CASSSARDSIRSPLHF
>TRBD1|TRBJ1-2|-|TRBV6-5
TGTGCCAGCAGTACCAAGACAGGGAAGCATGGCTACACCTTC
CASSTKTGKHGYTF
>TRBD1|TRBJ1-4|-|TRBV5-1
TGCGCCAGCAGTCGGGACAGGGATTATGAAAAACTGTTTTTT
CASSRDRDYEKLFF
>-|TRBJ2-7|-|TRBV21-1
TGTGCCAGCAGCAAAAAGGGGGGGACATATTACGAGCAGTACTTC
CASSKKGGTYYEQYF
>-|TRBJ1-5|-|TRBV27
TGTGCCAGCAGTTTCAGGGATCAGCCCCAGCATTTT
CASSFRDQPQHF
>-|TRBJ1-1|-|TRBV6-6
TGTGCCAGCAGTTACTCGAGGTCGCAGCACACTGAAGCTTTCTTT
CASSYSRSQHTEAFF
>TRBD1|TRBJ2-7|once|TRBV18
TGTGCCAGCTCACTAACAGGGGGCCACGAGCAGTACTTC
CASSLTGGHEQYF
>TRBD1|TRBJ2-7|-|TRBV25-1
TGTGCCAGCCAGGGACAGGACTCCTACGAGCAGTACTTC
CASQGQDSYEQYF
>-|TRBJ2-5|-|TRBV19
TGTGCCACTTCAGGGTTGGAAGAGACCCAGTACTTC
CATSGLEETQYF
>-|TRBJ2-5|-|TRBV2
TGTGCCAGCAGTACTGTAGAGACCCAGTACTTC
CASSTVETQYF
>TRBD2|TRBJ2-5|-|TRBV5-6
TGTGCCAGCAGCCCGGGACTAGCGGGAGAGACCCAGTACTTC
CASSPGLAGETQYF
>TRBD1|TRBJ1-1|-|TRBV28
TGTGCCAGCAGTCGAACAGGGGGCCGGACTGAAGCTTTCTTT
CASSRTGGRTEAFF
>-|TRBJ2-1|-|TRBV19
TGTGCCAGTAGTAACAGCGGACCATACAATGAGCAGTTCTTC
CASSNSGPYNEQFF
>TRBD1|TRBJ1-2|-|TRBV6-5
TGTGCCAGCAGCCGAACGGGACAGACTACCTTC
CASSRTGQTTF
>-|TRBJ2-5|once|TRBV14
TGTGCCAGCAGCCAAGGTTTTTACGGGAATTGGGAGACCCAGTACTTC
CASSQGFYGNWETQYF
>TRBD1|TRBJ1-2|-|TRBV13
TGTGCCAGCAGCTCACGGACAGGGGATAGCTTTGGCTACACCTTC
CASSSRTGDSFGYTF
>-|TRBJ2-4|-|TRBV11-3
TGTGCCAGCAGCATGACACGGGGGAACATTCAGTACTTC
CASSMTRGNIQYF
>-|TRBJ2-2|few|TRBV4-1
TGCGCCAGCAGCCAAGGGCGGTTTGGAGCGAGAAACACCGGGGAGCTGTTTTTT
CASSQGRFGARNTGELFF
>TRBD1|TRBJ2-7|-|TRBV6-1
TGTGCCAGCAGGGGACAGATCCGATACGAGCAGTACTTC
CASRGQIRYEQYF
>TRBD1|TRBJ2-5|-|TRBV11-2
TGTGCCAGCAGCTTAATTTGGGGGACAGGGGGGTTTGGGGAGACCCAGTACTTC
CASSLIWGTGGFGETQYF
>TRBD2|TRBJ2-1|-|TRBV6-5
TGTGCCAGCAGCCTACGCGCGGGAGATGAGCAGTTCTTC
CASSLRAGDEQFF
>-|TRBJ2-1|-|TRBV18
TGTGCCAGCTCACCGGGGCAGGGAGGCTACAATGAGCAGTTCTTC
CASSPGQGGYNEQFF
>-|TRBJ2-1|-|TRBV14
TGTGCCAGCAGTCGCGAACTTAATGAGCAGTTCTTC
CASSRELNEQFF
>TRBD1|TRBJ1-1|-|TRBV5-1
TGCGCCAGCAGCTTCGGGGACAGAGTCATGAACACTGAAGCTTTCTTT
CASSFGDRVMNTEAFF
>-|TRBJ1-5|few|TRBV6-1
TGTGCCTCACACACCGGGAGCAATCAGCCCCAGCATTTT
CASHTGSNQPQHF
>-|TRBJ2-2|-|TRBV9
TGTGCCAGCAGCGTAGCCAGTCAGGGCGGCGGGGAGCTGTTTTTT
CASSVASQGGGELFF
>-|TRBJ1-3|-|TRBV28
TGTGCCAGCAGTAAACAGGCTTGGTCTGGAAACACCATATATTTT
CASSKQAWSGNTIYF
>TRBD1|TRBJ2-1|-|TRBV5-1
TGCGCCAGCAGCTTGTTCTTACACGGGACAGGCCGTAATGAGCAGTTCTTC
CASSLFLHGTGRNEQFF
>TRBD1|TRBJ1-2|-|TRBV5-1
TGCGCCAGCAGCGGGGACAGGGGGCAGGGCTACACCTTC
CASSGDRGQGYTF
>-|TRBJ1-1|-|TRBV27
TGTGCCAGCAGTTTCGAGGTAGGGGCTACCACTGAAGCTTTCTTT
CASSFEVGATTEAFF
>TRBD2|TRBJ2-2|-|TRBV9
TGTGCCAGCAGCGTAGGAGGCGGGGGATCCGGGGAGCTGTTTTTT
CASSVGGGGSGELFF
>TRBD2|TRBJ2-1|once|TRBV10-2
TGCGCCAGCAGACTAGCGGGGCGGGGGAATGAGCAGTTCTTC
CASRLAGRGNEQFF
>TRBD2|TRBJ2-5|-|TRBV9
TGTGCCAGCAGCGTAGGATTGGGACTATTAGAGACCCAGTACTTC
CASSVGLGLLETQYF
>-|TRBJ2-7|few|TRBV7-8
TGTGCCAGCAGCTTAGATTTAGTCGTATCCTACGAGCAGTACTTC
CASSLDLVVSYEQYF
>-|TRBJ2-1|-|TRBV18
TGTGCCAGCTCACCGCTAGCCCTCAATGAGCAGTTCTTC
CASSPLALNEQFF
>-|TRBJ2-1|-|TRBV13
TGTGCCAGCAGCTTAGGGGCGGATGCAATATACAATGAGCAGTTCTTC
CASSLGADAIYNEQFF
>TRBD1|TRBJ2-1|-|TRBV9
TGTGCCAGCAGCGGACCGGGACAGGGGTACAGGAATGAGCAGTTCTTC
CASSGPGQGYRNEQFF
>-|TRBJ1-4|-|TRBV2
TGTGCCAGCAGTGAGGGCCGAAGTGCAACTAATGAAAAACTGTTTTTT
CASSEGRSATNEKLFF
>TRBD1|TRBJ2-6|-|TRBV9
TGTGCCAGCAGCGTAGCTACAGGGGCACCTGGGGCCAACGTCCTGACTTTC
CASSVATGAPGANVLTF
>TRBD1|TRBJ2-3|-|TRBV15
TGTGCCACCAGCAAAAATCCAACAGGGGGCGCGTCAGATACGCAGTATTTT
CATSKNPTGGASDTQYF
>-|TRBJ1-2|-|TRBV6-5
TGTGCCACCATGATTCGGGACAAACAGGGCTATGGCTACACCTTC
CATMIRDKQGYGYTF
>-|TRBJ1-2|-|TRBV19
TGTGCCAGTAGTAACCGGGAGAGTAACTATGGCTACACCTTC
CASSNRESNYGYTF